Below are 12 T cell receptor beta chains sequenced from a single sample in a study of control samples from healthy donors and cancer patients. Method: immunoSEQ multiplex PCR; TCRdb's copy keeps in-frame clones and lacks some. The data show over 100,000 clones, roughly 90% seen once. Sequencing used blood. Receptors were obtained from a woman between 45 and 60 years old in good health.

The chain joins TRBV18 to TRBJ2-7; D is possibly TRBD2 (5 bases). From germline, CDR1 is KGHSH and CDR2 LQKENI. Trimming shortened V by 6 bases and J by 6 bases, and 9 bases separated the two germline ends. The CDR3 extends over 11 amino acids. The CDR3 loop is CASSAEGEQYF. CDR3 DNA: TGTGCCAGCTCGGCCGAGGGCGAGCAGTACTTC.

The gene calls are TRBV2 and TRBJ2-3; 7 positions match TRBD2. CDR3 length equals 16 residues. Germline assignment: CDR1 SNHLY and CDR2 FYNNEI. The ends lost 1 base at V and 5 bases at J; junction bases unmatched: 9. The CDR3 here is CASSEDEAGEGDTQYF. The CDR3 DNA sequence: TGTGCCAGCAGTGAAGATGAGGCGGGAGAGGGAGATACGCAGTATTTT.

The J gene is TRBJ1-2, the V gene TRBV6-5; D call uncertain. V dropped 2 bases and J dropped 4 bases, with 8 bases sitting between them. The V gene's germline CDR1 is MNHEY and CDR2 SVGAGI. The CDR3 consists of 13 residues. The CDR3 region has the DNA TGTGCCAGCAGTTACACTGGGCCCTATGGCTACACCTTC. Amino acids: CASSYTGPYGYTF.

This clone turned up a few times. This chain joins TRBV25-1 and TRBJ2-7; D is possibly TRBD1 (5 bases). V was pared by 2 bases and J by 3 bases, with 17 bases between. The CDR3 is 16 amino acids. Germline CDR1 reads MGHDK; CDR2 reads SYGVNS. The CDR3 nucleotides read TGTGCCAGCAGTGAACGGACACGATCAAACGACTACGAGCAGTACGTC. This encodes CASSERTRSNDYEQYV.

The V gene is TRBV4-2, the J gene TRBJ2-2; D is ambiguous. Trimming removed 0 bases from V and 3 bases from J, with 8 bases in between. The germline V gene encodes CDR1 LGHNA and CDR2 YNFKEQ. The CDR3 spans 15 residues. CDR3 bases: TGTGCCAGCAGCCAAGATGCATCGTACACCGGGGAGCTGTTTTTT. Protein: CASSQDASYTGELFF.

This clone was observed once. The chain recombines TRBV27 with TRBJ1-6, with 9 nucleotides matching TRBD1. The trim removed 3 bases at V and 4 bases at J, leaving 13 bases unmatched. Per germline, CDR1 MNHEY and CDR2 SMNVEV (reference sequence). CDR3 length equals 19 residues. In DNA form, the CDR3 reads TGTGCCAGCAGTTTGGGCGCGGGACAGGGCAACTATTATAATTCACCCCTCCACTTT. Translated: CASSLGAGQGNYYNSPLHF.

V gene TRBV7-9 combines with J gene TRBJ2-5, with D unresolved. The CDR3 is made up of 11 amino acids. Germline assignment: CDR1 SEHNR and CDR2 FQNEAQ (reference sequence). V dropped 5 bases and J dropped 5 bases, with 6 bases sitting between them. CDR3 bases: TGTGCCAGCAGCGCTACGGAGACCCAGTACTTC. It translates to CASSATETQYF.

The chain's CDR3 is CASSSLPEAFF. In nucleotides, the CDR3 is TGTGCCAGCAGCTCCCTCCCTGAAGCTTTCTTT. The rearrangement uses TRBV5-8 and TRBJ1-1; unclear D gene. V was cut by 3 bases and J by 6 bases, with 6 bases left in between. There are 11 residues in the CDR3. Germline values: CDR1 SGHTS, CDR2 YDEGEE.

The chain couples TRBV19 to TRBJ1-5, with TRBD1 matching over 8 bases. Germline values: CDR1 LNHDA, CDR2 SQIVND (reference sequence). This CDR3 is built from 14 residues. J gave up 1 base and V 6 bases, and 2 bases lay outside the gene matches. Here the CDR3 reads CASRGTGSNQPQHF. The CDR3 DNA follows: TGTGCCAGTAGAGGGACAGGAAGCAATCAGCCCCAGCATTTT.

V is TRBV7-3 and J is TRBJ2-3; 9 nucleotides agree with TRBD2. The CDR3 has 14 amino acids. J gave up 3 bases and V 3 bases, and 1 base lay outside the gene matches. Germline CDR1 is SGHTA and CDR2 is FQGTGA. This CDR3 reads CASSFSGGTDTQYF. For the CDR3, the DNA is TGTGCCAGCAGCTTTAGCGGGGGTACAGATACGCAGTATTTT.

J is TRBJ1-6 and V is TRBV4-2; D not certain. The V gene's germline CDR1 is LGHNA and CDR2 YNFKEQ. Trimming removed 0 bases from V and 9 bases from J, with 15 bases in between. CDR3 length equals 16 residues. This chain's CDR3 is CASSQDAGATISPLHF. For the CDR3, the DNA is TGTGCCAGCAGCCAAGACGCGGGTGCTACGATTTCACCCCTCCACTTT.

This clone was seen a handful of times. The chain has TRBV7-3 and TRBJ2-5; possibly TRBD2 for D (6 bases). CDR1 is SGHTA and CDR2 is FQGTGA in the germline V gene. The ends were cut back, 4 bases at V and 5 bases at J, with 11 bases in the middle. CDR3 length: 13 amino acids. The CDR3 protein is CASSSDYRETQYF. The CDR3 DNA sequence: TGTGCCAGCAGCTCGGACTATCGGGAGACCCAGTACTTC.